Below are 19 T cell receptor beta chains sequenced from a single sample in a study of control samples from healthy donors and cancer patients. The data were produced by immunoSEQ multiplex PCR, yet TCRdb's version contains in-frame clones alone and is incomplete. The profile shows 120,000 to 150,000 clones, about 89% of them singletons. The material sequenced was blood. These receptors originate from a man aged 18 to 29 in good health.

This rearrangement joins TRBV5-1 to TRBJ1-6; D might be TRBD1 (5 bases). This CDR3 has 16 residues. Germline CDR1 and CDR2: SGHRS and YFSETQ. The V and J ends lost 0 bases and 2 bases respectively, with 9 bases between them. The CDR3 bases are TGCGCCAGCAGCTTGGGAGTAGGGGCCTATAATTCACCCCTCCACTTT. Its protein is CASSLGVGAYNSPLHF.

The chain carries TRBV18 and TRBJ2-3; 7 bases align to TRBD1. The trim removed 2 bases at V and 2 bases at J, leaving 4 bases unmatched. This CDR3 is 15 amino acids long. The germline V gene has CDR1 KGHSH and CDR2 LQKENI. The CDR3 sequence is CASSPGQGDTDTQYF. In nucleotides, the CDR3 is TGTGCCAGCTCACCAGGGCAGGGGGACACAGATACGCAGTATTTT.

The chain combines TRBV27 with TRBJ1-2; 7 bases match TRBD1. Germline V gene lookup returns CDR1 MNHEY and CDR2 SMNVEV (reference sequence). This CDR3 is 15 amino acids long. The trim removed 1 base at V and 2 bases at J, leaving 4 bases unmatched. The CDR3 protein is CASSLWAGGNYGYTF. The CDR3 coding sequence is TGTGCCAGCAGTTTATGGGCAGGGGGGAACTATGGCTACACCTTC.

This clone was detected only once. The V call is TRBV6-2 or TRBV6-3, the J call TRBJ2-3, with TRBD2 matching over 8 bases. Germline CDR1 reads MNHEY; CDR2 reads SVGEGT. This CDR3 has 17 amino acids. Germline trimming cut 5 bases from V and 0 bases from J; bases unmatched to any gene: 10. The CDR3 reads CASSTKRLAPSTDTQYF. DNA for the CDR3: TGTGCCAGCAGTACCAAACGACTAGCGCCTAGCACAGATACGCAGTATTTT.

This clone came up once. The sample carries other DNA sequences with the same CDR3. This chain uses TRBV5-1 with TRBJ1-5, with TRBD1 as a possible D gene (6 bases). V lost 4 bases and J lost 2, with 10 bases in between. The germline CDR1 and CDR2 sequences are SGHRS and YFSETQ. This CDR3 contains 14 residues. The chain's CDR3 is CASSPEGGNQPQHF. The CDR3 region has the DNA TGCGCCAGCAGCCCCGAGGGGGGCAATCAGCCCCAGCATTTT.

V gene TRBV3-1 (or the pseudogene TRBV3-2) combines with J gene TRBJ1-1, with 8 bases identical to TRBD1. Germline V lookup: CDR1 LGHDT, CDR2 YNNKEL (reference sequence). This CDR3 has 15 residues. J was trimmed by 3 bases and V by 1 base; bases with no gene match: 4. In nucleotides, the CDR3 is TGTGCCAGCAGCCAAGCGGACAGGGACTACACTGAAGCTTTCTTT. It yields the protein CASSQADRDYTEAFF.

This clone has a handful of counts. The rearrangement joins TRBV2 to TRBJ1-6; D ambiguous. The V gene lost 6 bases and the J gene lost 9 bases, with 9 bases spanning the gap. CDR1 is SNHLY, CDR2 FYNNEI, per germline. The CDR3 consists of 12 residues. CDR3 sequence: CASRWEGSPLHF. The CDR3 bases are TGTGCCAGCAGGTGGGAGGGTTCACCCCTCCACTTT.

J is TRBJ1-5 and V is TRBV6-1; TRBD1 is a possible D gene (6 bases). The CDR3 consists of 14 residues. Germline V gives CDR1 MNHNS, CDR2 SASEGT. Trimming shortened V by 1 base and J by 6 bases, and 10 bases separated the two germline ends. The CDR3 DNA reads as TGTGCCAGCAGTGAAGGGGGGGGCAGTCAGCCCCAGCATTTT. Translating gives CASSEGGGSQPQHF.

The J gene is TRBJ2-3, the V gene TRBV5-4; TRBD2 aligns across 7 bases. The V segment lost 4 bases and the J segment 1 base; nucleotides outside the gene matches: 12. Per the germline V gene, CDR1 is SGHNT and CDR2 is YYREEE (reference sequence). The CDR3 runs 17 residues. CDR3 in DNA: TGTGCCAGCAGCAATTTGGGGCTACGGGGGGGCACAGATACGCAGTATTTT. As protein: CASSNLGLRGGTDTQYF.

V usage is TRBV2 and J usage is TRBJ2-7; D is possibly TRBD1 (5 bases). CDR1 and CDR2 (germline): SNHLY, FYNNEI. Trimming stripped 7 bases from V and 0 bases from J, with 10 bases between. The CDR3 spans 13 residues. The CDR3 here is CASIAGNSYEQYF. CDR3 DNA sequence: TGTGCCAGCATTGCAGGGAACTCCTACGAGCAGTACTTC.

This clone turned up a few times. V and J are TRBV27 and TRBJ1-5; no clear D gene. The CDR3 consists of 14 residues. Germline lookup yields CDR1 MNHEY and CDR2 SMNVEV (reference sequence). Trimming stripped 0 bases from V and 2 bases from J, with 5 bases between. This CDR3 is CASSLSAGNQPQHF. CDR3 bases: TGTGCCAGCAGTTTATCGGCAGGCAATCAGCCCCAGCATTTT.

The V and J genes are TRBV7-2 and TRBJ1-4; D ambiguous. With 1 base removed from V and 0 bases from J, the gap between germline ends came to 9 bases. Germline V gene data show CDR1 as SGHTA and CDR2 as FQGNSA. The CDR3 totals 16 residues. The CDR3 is CASSLGLTTTNEKLFF. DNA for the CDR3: TGTGCCAGCAGCTTAGGACTCACCACAACTAATGAAAAACTGTTTTTT.

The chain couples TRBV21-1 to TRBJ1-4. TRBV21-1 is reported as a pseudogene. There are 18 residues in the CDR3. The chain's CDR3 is CASSKALERSATNEKLFF. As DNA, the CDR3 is TGTGCCAGCAGCAAAGCGCTAGAAAGGTCCGCAACTAATGAAAAACTGTTTTTT.

This chain's CDR3 is CASSQDWAGDRDTQYF. The CDR3 coding sequence is TGTGCCAGCAGCCAAGATTGGGCAGGGGATAGAGATACGCAGTATTTT. V is TRBV3-1 (or the pseudogene TRBV3-2) and J is TRBJ2-3; D possibly corresponds to TRBD1 (6 bases). The CDR3 runs to 16 residues. V dropped 0 bases and J dropped 5 bases, with 15 bases sitting between them. Germline V gene lookup returns CDR1 LGHDT and CDR2 YNNKEL (reference sequence).

CDR3 amino acids: CASRLGSMNTEAFF. CDR3 DNA sequence: TGCGCCAGCAGGTTAGGATCAATGAACACTGAAGCTTTCTTT. The chain links TRBV5-1 to TRBJ1-1; D not certain. The CDR3 totals 14 residues. Germline assignment: CDR1 SGHRS and CDR2 YFSETQ. Between the trimmed V and J ends, which lost 5 bases and 0 bases, there was a span of 11 bases.

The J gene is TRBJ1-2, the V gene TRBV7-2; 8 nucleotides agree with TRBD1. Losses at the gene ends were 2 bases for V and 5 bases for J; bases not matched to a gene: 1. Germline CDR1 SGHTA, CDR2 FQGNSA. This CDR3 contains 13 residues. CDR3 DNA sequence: TGTGCCAGCAGCTTAAGACAGGGGTATGGCTACACCTTC. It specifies CASSLRQGYGYTF.

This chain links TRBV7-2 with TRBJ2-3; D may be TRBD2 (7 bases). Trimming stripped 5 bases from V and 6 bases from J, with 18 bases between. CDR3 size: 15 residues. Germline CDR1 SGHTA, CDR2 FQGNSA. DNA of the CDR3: TGTGCCAGCAGCGACCTGGCGGGGGCAAGCGATACGCAGTATTTT. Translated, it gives CASSDLAGASDTQYF.

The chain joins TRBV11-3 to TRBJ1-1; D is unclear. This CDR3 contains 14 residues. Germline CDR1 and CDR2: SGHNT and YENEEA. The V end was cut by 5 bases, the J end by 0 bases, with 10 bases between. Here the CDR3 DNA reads TGTGCCAGCAGCCCCGCGGGGTTGAACACTGAAGCTTTCTTT. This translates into CASSPAGLNTEAFF.

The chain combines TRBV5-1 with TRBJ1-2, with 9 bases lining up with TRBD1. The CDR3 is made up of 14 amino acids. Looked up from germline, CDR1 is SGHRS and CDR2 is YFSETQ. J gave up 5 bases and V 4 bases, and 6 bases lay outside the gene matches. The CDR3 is CASSTLQGAYGYTF. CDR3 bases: TGCGCCAGCAGCACCCTACAGGGGGCTTATGGCTACACCTTC.